This T cell receptor (beta chain) was profiled in a study of CD8+CD57+ T cells in acquired aplastic anemia. Study overall: Sorted CD4+ and CD8+ cells yielded roughly 3.4 ug of DNA on average. Reads per healthy sample averaged approximately 9.9 million (CD4+) and under 13 million (CD8+). General study points: Between patients and controls, CD8+ Simpson's diversity did not vary significantly. Patients had approximately 29 CD8+ CDR3 sequences in common with controls (the shared set).

In this sample, this clonotype turned up a few times. Its antigen is undetermined. Profiling of TCR beta VDJ combinations and CDR3 sequences used genomic DNA as template. TCRdb redid the calling of the reads with MiXCR, one entry per CDR3 protein. There are hundreds of thousands of distinct CDR3 sequences in the sample; around 68% occur only once, and 3% to 4.5% lies in the top ten. The length of the CDR3 is 14 residues. With 4 bases removed from V and 6 bases from J, the gap between germline ends came to 17 bases. Germline lookup yields CDR1 SGHRS and CDR2 YFSETQ. Sequencing used sorted CD4+, CD8+, or CD8+CD57+ T cells (not recorded which) from PBMCs. This receptor was taken from a human donor in good health, serving as a control. This chain joins TRBV5-1 and TRBJ2-7; D perhaps matches TRBD1 (6 bases). The CDR3 here is CASSRNRDEPEQYF. In nucleotides, the CDR3 is TGCGCCAGCAGCCGGAACAGGGACGAGCCCGAGCAGTACTTC.